The 28 T cell receptor beta chains listed next were all sequenced from one sample in a study of T-cell reconstitution after alpha-beta-depleted transplantation in children. Molecular barcoding with unique molecular identifiers was used for the TCRbeta library. TCRdb ran MiXCR on the PCR reads and lists one entry per CDR3 protein. This sample carries fewer than 450,000 distinct CDR3 sequences, 16% of them seen once, and the ten largest clones take approximately 38%. The input for sequencing was PBMCs, mostly from graft donor cells, taken 360 days after TCRalphabeta/CD19-depleted stem cell transplant. These receptors all stem from a male patient aged 2-15 years who had a stem cell transplant for acute lymphoblastic leukemia, so the T cells may come from the graft donor.

This clonotype showed up many times. V usage is TRBV6-5 and J usage is TRBJ1-1, with 9 bases fitting TRBD1. The CDR3 has 14 residues. Losses at the gene ends were 5 bases for V and 5 bases for J; bases not matched to a gene: 6. CDR1 and CDR2 (germline): MNHEY, SVGAGI. DNA of the CDR3: TGTGCCAGCAGTCCCGGGACAGGGAGGACTGAAGCTTTCTTT. Translated, it gives CASSPGTGRTEAFF.

CDR3 amino acids: CASSQDKGLGNNEQFF. The CDR3 bases are TGTGCCAGCAGCCAAGATAAGGGACTGGGAAACAATGAGCAGTTCTTC. The rearrangement links TRBV4-2 to TRBJ2-1, with D perhaps matching TRBD2 (6 bases). The germline V gene has CDR1 LGHNA and CDR2 YNFKEQ. This CDR3 has 16 residues. V gave up 0 bases and J gave up 5 bases, with 14 bases separating them.

The chain couples TRBV20-1 to TRBJ2-1; no firm D call. The CDR3 consists of 14 residues. The germline V gene has CDR1 DFQATT and CDR2 SNEGSKA (reference sequence). Deletions cut 3 bases from V and 9 bases from J, with 18 bases between. CDR3 amino acids: CSARLGRRVIEQFF. CDR3 bases: TGCAGTGCTAGGTTAGGACGTCGCGTTATTGAGCAGTTCTTC.

V usage is TRBV27 and J usage is TRBJ1-2; TRBD1 matches at 8 bases. The V segment lost 3 bases and the J segment 8 bases; nucleotides outside the gene matches: 11. Germline V lookup: CDR1 MNHEY, CDR2 SMNVEV (reference sequence). This CDR3 is 15 amino acids long. The CDR3 DNA sequence: TGTGCCAGCAGTTTCCAGACAGGGGACGGAAGGGGCTACACCTTC. Protein: CASSFQTGDGRGYTF.

This clonotype was observed a handful of times. J is TRBJ2-3 and V is TRBV27, with 14 bases lining up with TRBD2. CDR3 length: 18 amino acids. Germline CDR1 MNHEY, CDR2 SMNVEV (reference sequence). V lost 7 bases to trimming and J lost 3 bases; unmatched junction nucleotides: 12. This CDR3 is CASTGRGLAGVRTDTQYF. The CDR3 nucleotides are TGTGCCAGCACGGGCCGGGGACTAGCGGGAGTTCGGACAGATACGCAGTATTTT.

The V call is TRBV4-3, the J call TRBJ2-5; 7 bases map to TRBD2. Germline lookup yields CDR1 LGHNA and CDR2 YSLEER. Trimming removed 3 bases from V and 2 bases from J; junction bases left unmatched: 6. This CDR3 region has 15 residues. The CDR3 DNA reads as TGCGCCAGCAGCCATTTTCTAGCGGCACAAGAGACCCAGTACTTC. Protein: CASSHFLAAQETQYF.

This clonotype was detected ten times or more. Germline is not matched at one junction end, which may reflect a read error. V gene TRBV11-2 combines with J gene TRBJ2-5; no clear D gene. The CDR3 spans 13 residues. Germline CDR1 is SGHAT and CDR2 is FQNNGV. The CDR3 loop reads CASSLEGQETQYF. The CDR3 DNA reads as TGCGCCAGCAGCTTGGAAGGGCAAGAGACCCAGTACTTC.

The sample holds a few counts of this clonotype. The chain joins TRBV12-3 or TRBV12-4 to TRBJ2-7; TRBD2 matches 12 bases. The CDR3 sequence is 15 residues long. The trim removed 3 bases at V and 5 bases at J, leaving 5 bases unmatched. This chain's CDR3 is CASSFLRTSGDEQYF. CDR3 DNA sequence: TGTGCCAGCAGTTTCCTACGGACTAGCGGGGACGAGCAGTACTTC.

This clonotype has only a few counts. The chain recombines TRBV5-5 with TRBJ2-3, with D uncertain. The germline V gene encodes CDR1 SGHKS and CDR2 YYEKEE (reference sequence). This CDR3 is 14 amino acids long. The V end was cut by 0 bases, the J end by 5 bases, with 10 bases between. CDR3 DNA sequence: TGTGCCAGCAGCTTGGTGCAGGCACGAGATACGCAGTATTTT. Translated: CASSLVQARDTQYF. Together with reference TRBV5-5 and TRBJ2-3, the CDR3 gives the full variable domain: DAGVTQSPTHLIKTRGQQVTLRCSPISGHKSVSWYQQVLGQGPQFIFQYYEKEERGRGNFPDRFSARQFPNYSSELNVNALLLGDSALYLCASSLVQARDTQYFGPGTRLTVL.

This clonotype turned up a few times. V is TRBV12-3 or TRBV12-4 and J is TRBJ2-2; a possible D gene is TRBD2 (5 bases). CDR3 size: 14 residues. Trimming removed 8 bases from V and 4 bases from J, with 14 bases in between. This CDR3 is CASGRPGSTGELFF. The CDR3 DNA sequence: TGTGCCAGCGGACGGCCGGGGAGCACCGGGGAGCTGTTTTTT.

This clonotype was counted a few times. CDR3 DNA sequence: TGCGCCAGCAGCTTGGGCCCCCTAGCGGGAGTGATCAATGAGCAGTTCTTC. It specifies CASSLGPLAGVINEQFF. The V gene is TRBV5-1, the J gene TRBJ2-1; 10 nucleotides align to TRBD2. The CDR3 loop spans 17 amino acids. V lost 0 bases and J lost 6; bases outside the gene matches: 9. Germline values: CDR1 SGHRS, CDR2 YFSETQ. Together with reference TRBV5-1 and TRBJ2-1, the CDR3 gives the full variable domain: KAGVTQTPRYLIKTRGQQVTLSCSPISGHRSVSWYQQTPGQGLQFLFEYFSETQRNKGNFPGRFSGRQFSNSRSEMNVSTLELGDSALYLCASSLGPLAGVINEQFFGPGTRLTVL.

This clonotype was found many times. V usage is TRBV13 and J usage is TRBJ2-7, with 9 positions matching TRBD2. Germline V gene data show CDR1 as PRHDT and CDR2 as FYEKMQ (reference sequence). Trimming took 0 bases from V and 1 from J; bases not matched to a gene: 4. The CDR3 covers 16 residues. CDR3 nucleotide sequence: TGTGCCAGCAGCTTAGGGGGTAGCGGGGGTTCCTACGAGCAGTACTTC. This encodes CASSLGGSGGSYEQYF.

The CDR3: CASSLGGAYNSPLHF. CDR3 DNA sequence: TGTGCCAGCAGTTTAGGGGGGGCCTATAATTCACCCCTCCACTTT. The chain couples TRBV12-3 or TRBV12-4 to TRBJ1-6; D might be TRBD1 (5 bases). Trimming removed 1 base at V and 2 bases at J, with 6 bases between. The CDR3 extends over 15 amino acids.

This clonotype was counted a few times. V and J are TRBV9 and TRBJ2-5; D might be TRBD1 (5 bases). V was pared by 0 bases and J by 7 bases, with 10 bases between. CDR1 and CDR2 (germline): SGDLS, YYNGEE. This CDR3 spans 13 amino acids. The DNA of the CDR3 is TGTGCCAGCAGCGTAGTCACCCAGGGGACCCAGTACTTC. The encoded protein is CASSVVTQGTQYF.

This clonotype has at least ten counts. The chain has TRBV5-1 and TRBJ2-7; 10 bases match TRBD1. V gave up 0 bases and J gave up 0 bases; unmatched junction bases: 9. Germline CDR1 SGHRS, CDR2 YFSETQ. The CDR3 has 18 residues. CDR3 protein: CASSLAKLTGGISYEQYF. In DNA form, the CDR3 reads TGCGCCAGCAGCTTGGCCAAATTGACAGGGGGCATCTCCTACGAGCAGTACTTC.

This clonotype showed up just a few times. V usage is TRBV29-1 and J usage is TRBJ2-6; D perhaps matches TRBD1 (6 bases). This CDR3 has 15 residues. V was cut by 5 bases and J by 0 bases, with 11 bases left in between. Per germline, CDR1 SQVTM and CDR2 ANQGSEA. The CDR3, as DNA: TGCAGCGTTCCGACAGGACCCTCTGGGGCCAACGTCCTGACTTTC. Translating it yields CSVPTGPSGANVLTF.

This chain uses TRBV4-2 with TRBJ2-6; D is unclear. Germline-derived CDR1 and CDR2 are LGHNA and YNFKEQ. The V end lost 5 bases, the J end lost 0 bases, and 20 bases lay between the germline ends. The CDR3 is 19 amino acids. The CDR3: CASSGLQALTVSGANVLTF. CDR3 sequence (DNA): TGTGCCAGCAGCGGTCTTCAGGCCCTAACCGTCTCTGGGGCCAACGTCCTGACTTTC.

V usage is TRBV6-4 and J usage is TRBJ1-5; D is undetermined. The V end was cut by 5 bases, the J end by 1 base, with 12 bases between. From germline, CDR1 is MRHNA and CDR2 SNTAGT. The CDR3 spans 15 residues. The CDR3 protein is CASSPVAGSNQPQHF. The DNA of the CDR3 is TGTGCCAGCAGTCCCGTTGCGGGAAGCAATCAGCCCCAGCATTTT.

The chain has TRBV6-5 and TRBJ2-7, with no clear D. There are 16 residues in the CDR3. Germline V CDR1 and CDR2: MNHEY, SVGAGI. V dropped 0 bases and J dropped 2 bases, with 14 bases sitting between them. CDR3 protein: CASSYSATVPAYEQYF. Here the CDR3 DNA reads TGTGCCAGCAGTTACTCGGCCACCGTCCCTGCCTACGAGCAGTACTTC.

The rearrangement joins TRBV29-1 to TRBJ2-2; 8 nucleotides agree with TRBD1. Per germline, CDR1 SQVTM and CDR2 ANQGSEA. After removal of 7 bases from V and 3 bases from J, the junction contained 1 base not matched to a gene. The CDR3 is 12 residues long. For the CDR3, the DNA is TGCAGCGCGACAGGGGACACCGGGGAGCTGTTTTTT. Residues: CSATGDTGELFF.

The V call is TRBV9, the J call TRBJ2-1, with 15 positions matching TRBD2. Germline-derived CDR1 and CDR2 are SGDLS and YYNGEE. The CDR3 has 15 residues. Trimming at V came to 0 bases and at J to 10 bases, leaving 2 bases not matched to a gene. This CDR3 is CASSVGTSGREEQFF. The DNA of the CDR3 is TGTGCCAGCAGCGTAGGGACTAGCGGGAGGGAAGAGCAGTTCTTC.

The sample holds a few counts of this clonotype. The chain combines TRBV28 with TRBJ1-5; TRBD1 might be the D (5 bases). Germline lookup yields CDR1 MDHEN and CDR2 SYDVKM. Trimming cost V 5 bases and J 8 bases, with 10 bases left between them. This CDR3 contains 12 residues. The CDR3 reads CASSAAGKPQHF. DNA of the CDR3: TGTGCCAGCAGTGCGGCAGGGAAGCCCCAGCATTTT.

There are many counts of this clonotype. The genes are TRBV5-1 and TRBJ2-2; the D is unclear. The ends were cut back, 4 bases at V and 5 bases at J, with 6 bases in the middle. Germline V gives CDR1 SGHRS, CDR2 YFSETQ. The CDR3 is 12 residues long. CDR3 residues: CASSPLTGELFF. The CDR3 DNA follows: TGCGCCAGCAGCCCCCTGACCGGGGAGCTGTTTTTT. Variable domain in full (rest from reference TRBV5-1 and TRBJ2-2): KAGVTQTPRYLIKTRGQQVTLSCSPISGHRSVSWYQQTPGQGLQFLFEYFSETQRNKGNFPGRFSGRQFSNSRSEMNVSTLELGDSALYLCASSPLTGELFFGEGSRLTVL.

This clonotype was counted only a few times. The chain carries TRBV15 and TRBJ2-3, with 14 bases matching TRBD2. CDR3 size: 17 residues. Per the germline V gene, CDR1 is LNHNV and CDR2 is YYDKDF (reference sequence). The trim removed 4 bases at V and 5 bases at J, leaving 8 bases unmatched. CDR3 sequence: CATSTRGTSGSKDTQYF. The CDR3 nucleotides are TGTGCCACCAGCACAAGAGGGACTAGCGGGAGTAAAGATACGCAGTATTTT.

This clonotype has a handful of counts. This chain connects TRBV28 to TRBJ2-5; 10 nucleotides match TRBD2. The CDR3 loop spans 15 amino acids. The V and J ends lost 2 bases and 5 bases, in that order; junction bases with no gene match: 5. Germline CDR1 MDHEN, CDR2 SYDVKM. The CDR3 reads CASSLRLAGVETQYF. Here the CDR3 DNA reads TGTGCCAGCAGTTTACGGCTAGCGGGAGTGGAGACCCAGTACTTC.

V usage is TRBV7-2 and J usage is TRBJ2-7; 10 bases match TRBD2. This CDR3 spans 16 amino acids. Germline V CDR1 and CDR2: SGHTA, FQGNSA. Unmatched junction bases numbered 6, after V lost 0 bases and J lost 4 bases. In nucleotides, the CDR3 is TGTGCCAGCAGCTTAGCTCTAGCGGGAGTCGGGTACGAGCAGTACTTC. Translation gives CASSLALAGVGYEQYF.

There are a few counts of this clonotype. The chain has TRBV5-1 and TRBJ2-1; no firm D call. V was cut by 2 bases and J by 6 bases, with 15 bases left in between. Germline values: CDR1 SGHRS, CDR2 YFSETQ. The CDR3 runs to 15 residues. The CDR3 DNA follows: TGCGCCAGCAGCTTTAGTTCCCCTACCGCCAATGAGCAGTTCTTC. Amino acid sequence: CASSFSSPTANEQFF.

This clonotype showed up just a few times. V usage is TRBV7-9 and J usage is TRBJ1-5; 7 bases map to TRBD1. The CDR3 runs 15 residues. J lost 3 bases, V lost 4 bases, and 6 bases had no gene match. CDR1 and CDR2 from the germline V gene are SEHNR and FQNEAQ (reference sequence). CDR3 DNA sequence: TGTGCCAGCAGCTCCAACAGGGGACCCAATCAGCCCCAGCATTTT. It specifies CASSSNRGPNQPQHF.